A selection of T cell receptor beta chains follows, all from one sample in a study of vaccination effects on CD4 cells after COVID-19. Sequenced by immunoSEQ multiplex PCR; TCRdb stores in-frame clones only, minus some. This table holds about 24,000 clones, approximately 71% found once. Their specific antigens are unknown. The sequencing used CD4+ T cells from PBMCs cultured with HCoV-OC43 spike peptides, collected before COVID-19 vaccination. The receptor source for this set is a human donor who received a COVID-19 vaccine. The CDR3 runs from the conserved cysteine through the conserved F or W. The order of the fields is CDR3 protein, CDR3 DNA, V gene, J gene, clone size, D gene. D genes are given only for firm matches. The size of a clone is reported for some rows only, either as once, few or many, or as a class for expanded clones.

CASSPGGSTDTQYF,TGTGCCAGCAGTCCCGGCGGTAGTACAGATACGCAGTATTTT,TRBV25-1,TRBJ2-3,NA,NA
CATGQGGNEQFF,TGCGCCACCGGACAGGGCGGCAATGAGCAGTTCTTC,TRBV5-1,TRBJ2-1,NA,TRBD1
CSVEGNGNTGGRHF,TGCAGCGTTGAAGGAAACGGAAATACTGGGGGTCGGCACTTC,TRBV29-1,TRBJ2-7,few,NA
CASIPGRNSNQPQHF,TGTGCCAGCATCCCGGGACGGAATAGCAATCAGCCCCAGCATTTT,TRBV6-4,TRBJ1-5,once,NA
CASRNGTGVPDTQYF,TGCGCCAGCAGGAACGGGACAGGGGTCCCAGATACGCAGTATTTT,TRBV5-1,TRBJ2-3,once,TRBD1
CASRDNLNTEAFF,TGTGCCAGTAGGGACAACTTGAACACTGAAGCTTTCTTT,TRBV19,TRBJ1-1,NA,NA
CASSLLRDRGVETQYF,TGCGCCAGCAGCTTGCTACGGGACAGGGGTGTGGAGACCCAGTACTTC,TRBV5-1,TRBJ2-5,NA,TRBD1
CATSDLCRRQVGICNQPQHF,TGTGCCACCAGTGATTTGTGCCGACGACAGGTGGGAATTTGCAATCAGCCCCAGCATTTT,TRBV24-1,TRBJ1-5,NA,NA
CASSRTSGVHNEQFF,TGTGCCAGCTCACGGACTAGCGGGGTACACAATGAGCAGTTCTTC,TRBV18,TRBJ2-1,few,TRBD2
CASSIVSTSGNTIYF,TGTGCCAGTAGTATAGTTAGTACCTCTGGAAACACCATATATTTT,TRBV19,TRBJ1-3,once,NA
CASSLELGYRWGNQPQHF,TGTGCCAGCAGCTTAGAATTAGGCTACAGGTGGGGCAATCAGCCCCAGCATTTT,TRBV11-2,TRBJ1-5,NA,NA
CASSPGGDVTEAFF,TGTGCCAGCAGCCCGGGGGGGGATGTCACTGAAGCTTTCTTT,TRBV11-3,TRBJ1-1,NA,NA
CASGPPAVGNTGELFF,TGTGCTAGTGGTCCCCCGGCGGTGGGGAACACCGGGGAGCTGTTTTTT,TRBV12-5,TRBJ2-2,NA,NA
CASSQGPLLAGETDTQYF,TGCGCCAGCAGCCAAGGGCCCCTCCTAGCGGGGGAGACAGATACGCAGTATTTT,TRBV4-1,TRBJ2-3,NA,TRBD2
CASTGRLAGVVDGELFF,TGCGCCAGCACCGGGCGACTAGCGGGAGTGGTAGACGGGGAGCTGTTTTTT,TRBV10-2,TRBJ2-2,NA,TRBD2
CASSESERVRGGYTF,TGTGCCAGCAGTGAATCGGAGAGGGTTAGAGGTGGCTACACCTTC,TRBV6-1,TRBJ1-2,few,NA
CASSPRSQGLGTYEQYF,TGTGCCAGCTCACCACGCTCACAGGGGTTGGGGACCTACGAGCAGTACTTC,TRBV18,TRBJ2-7,NA,TRBD1
CASSLQDPRNTGELFF,TGTGCCAGCTCACTACAGGACCCCCGGAACACCGGGGAGCTGTTTTTT,TRBV18,TRBJ2-2,NA,NA
CACGTSIATQYF,TGTGCCTGCGGGACTAGCATCGCTACGCAGTATTTT,TRBV30,TRBJ2-3,NA,TRBD2
CASSELAGVTDTQYF,TGTGCCAGTAGTGAACTAGCGGGAGTTACAGATACGCAGTATTTT,TRBV19,TRBJ2-3,NA,TRBD2
CASRRTSGGGYNEQFF,TGCGCCAGCAGAAGGACTAGCGGGGGGGGTTACAATGAGCAGTTCTTC,TRBV5-1,TRBJ2-1,NA,TRBD2
CASSLPTEMNTEAFF,TGTGCCAGCAGCCTCCCGACAGAGATGAACACTGAAGCTTTCTTT,TRBV5-4,TRBJ1-1,NA,NA
CASSMTQGLDTQYF,TGTGCCAGCAGCATGACGCAGGGGCTAGATACGCAGTATTTT,TRBV11-2,TRBJ2-3,once,NA
CASSRDQQGRTEAFF,TGTGCCAGCTCACGCGACCAACAGGGGCGAACTGAAGCTTTCTTT,TRBV18,TRBJ1-1,NA,TRBD1
CASSYASGGGYYEQYF,TGTGCCAGCAGTTACGCCTCAGGCGGGGGGTACTACGAGCAGTACTTC,TRBV6-5,TRBJ2-7,NA,TRBD2
CASSLDQGGTLNTGELFF,TGTGCCAGCAGCTTAGATCAGGGGGGGACCCTAAACACCGGGGAGCTGTTTTTT,TRBV11-3,TRBJ2-2,NA,NA
CASSQERGTQYF,TGTGCCAGCAGCCAAGAGCGGGGTACGCAGTATTTT,TRBV4-2,TRBJ2-3,NA,NA
CASTASAVGTSTDTQYF,TGTGCCAGCACAGCCTCGGCGGTTGGCACGTCTACAGATACGCAGTATTTT,TRBV18,TRBJ2-3,NA,NA
CASSLDRPEGEQYF,TGCGCCAGCAGCTTGGACAGGCCCGAAGGGGAGCAGTACTTC,TRBV5-1,TRBJ2-7,NA,NA
CASRQTVFSYEQYF,TGTGCCAGCAGGCAAACAGTTTTTTCCTACGAGCAGTACTTC,TRBV6-5,TRBJ2-7,few,NA
CASSLAGLGAYEQYF,TGCGCCAGCAGCTTGGCGGGACTAGGGGCTTACGAGCAGTACTTC,TRBV5-1,TRBJ2-7,NA,TRBD2
CSASGSTNYGYTF,TGCAGTGCTAGTGGGAGCACTAACTATGGCTACACCTTC,TRBV20-1,TRBJ1-2,few,NA
CASSLDGGPYEQYF,TGTGCCAGCAGCTTGGATGGGGGCCCCTACGAGCAGTACTTC,TRBV5-4,TRBJ2-7,NA,NA
CASSKEGICNQPQHF,TGTGCCAGCAGCAAAGAGGGAATCTGCAATCAGCCCCAGCATTTT,TRBV21-1,TRBJ1-5,NA,NA
CASSQSALGTGAIYF,TGTGCCAGCAGCCAATCGGCCCTTGGGACCGGGGCCATATATTTT,TRBV3-1/TRBV3-2,TRBJ1-3,NA,NA
CASSHRGNYEQYF,TGTGCCAGCAGCCACAGGGGAAACTACGAGCAGTACTTC,TRBV11-2,TRBJ2-7,NA,TRBD1
CASSLEPGGHVYNEQFF,TGCGCCAGCAGCTTGGAACCCGGGGGACACGTTTACAATGAGCAGTTCTTC,TRBV5-1,TRBJ2-1,NA,NA
CSVEGTYEQYF,TGCAGCGTTGAAGGAACCTACGAGCAGTACTTC,TRBV29-1,TRBJ2-7,few,NA
CSVDWSGEGTDTQYF,TGCAGCGTTGATTGGTCGGGAGAAGGCACAGATACGCAGTATTTT,TRBV29-1,TRBJ2-3,NA,NA
CASSEIGRDTGELFF,TGTGCCAGCAGTGAAATTGGCAGGGACACCGGGGAGCTGTTTTTT,TRBV25-1,TRBJ2-2,few,NA
CATAPGANVLTF,TGTGCCACCGCCCCTGGGGCCAACGTCCTGACTTTC,TRBV19,TRBJ2-6,NA,NA
CAWGITDTQYF,TGTGCCTGGGGGATAACAGATACGCAGTATTTT,TRBV30,TRBJ2-3,once,NA
CASSHQLAGTDTQYF,TGTGCCAGCAGTCATCAACTAGCGGGCACAGATACGCAGTATTTT,TRBV7-9,TRBJ2-3,NA,TRBD2
CASSLRAGTSGNTIYF,TGTGCCAGCAGCCTAAGAGCAGGGACCTCTGGAAACACCATATATTTT,TRBV9,TRBJ1-3,NA,NA
CASSLALVRDTEAFF,TGTGCCAGCAGCTTAGCTTTAGTCAGGGACACTGAAGCTTTCTTT,TRBV11-2,TRBJ1-1,once,NA
CSVAPGQGIETQYF,TGCAGCGTTGCCCCGGGACAGGGGATCGAGACCCAGTACTTC,TRBV29-1,TRBJ2-5,NA,TRBD1
CAWSRTGSYGYTF,TGTGCCTGGAGTCGGACAGGCAGCTATGGCTACACCTTC,TRBV30,TRBJ1-2,NA,TRBD1